This entry concerns a single T cell receptor (beta chain). The target antigen is unknown. The data originate from a study of cytomegalovirus exposure and HLA in healthy donors. Findings and caveats of the study: Beyond CMV serostatus, there was no information to go on about immune exposure. There were some public TCRs occurring in many donors, but most TCR sequences were rare. The likely explanation for a cluster of highly shared sequence variants was sequencing artifact. In a later analysis, donors in an Asian-associated ancestry cluster reportedly had fewer N-insertions in productive TCRs than the cohort mean.

Amplification used 60 Vbeta primers and 13 Jbeta primers. TCRdb's table, derived via immunoSEQ multiplex PCR, lists solely in-frame clones and lacks some. Recorded for this sample: about 120,000 clones. Germline V lookup: CDR1 LGHNA, CDR2 YSLEER. This CDR3 is 15 amino acids long. V lost 0 bases, J lost 4 bases, and 1 base stayed unmatched. The receptor comes from a man aged 25 to 45 in good health and CMV-seronegative. The sequenced sample was PBMCs. The rearrangement uses TRBV4-3 and TRBJ1-1; 11 bases are a match to TRBD1. CDR3 region: CASSQEDRGLTEAFF. As DNA, the CDR3 is TGCGCCAGCAGCCAAGAGGACAGGGGGCTCACTGAAGCTTTCTTT.